This T cell receptor beta chain was captured by sequencing in a study of control samples from healthy donors and cancer patients. The CDR3 loop spans 15 amino acids. Trimming left V 5 bases short and J 2 bases short, with 15 bases between. Germline V gives CDR1 SGHVS, CDR2 FNYEAQ. Sequencing was performed with immunoSEQ multiplex PCR; in TCRdb, only in-frame clones are kept and a portion is missing. The sample contains some 210,000 clones, approximately 90% of which appear only once. This clone showed up just once. The chain links TRBV7-6 to TRBJ1-1, with D hard to call. The clonotype comes from a man between 25 and 39 years old in good health. The sample comprised blood. In DNA form, the CDR3 reads TGTGCCAGCAGCACCAATCTCGGAGGAAACACTGAAGCTTTCTTT. It is translated as CASSTNLGGNTEAFF.